This T cell receptor beta chain was obtained from a study of shared clonotypes between healthy human individuals. The assay was immunoSEQ multiplex PCR, and TCRdb's table has in-frame clones only and misses some. The repertoire consists of 450,000 to 500,000 clones, with approximately 79% occurring once and the leading ten covering approximately 12%. In its sample, this clone was seen a few times. The germline V gene has CDR1 SGHTA and CDR2 FQGTGA. The CDR3 loop spans 13 amino acids. Trimming took off 5 bases at V and 4 bases at J, with 9 bases between the two ends. The clonotype was recovered from a middle-aged woman in good health. Some clones in this sample may be carry-over from other donors' samples. The rearrangement links TRBV7-3 to TRBJ2-1; D is ambiguous. The sequenced sample consisted of PBMCs. The CDR3 DNA reads TGTGCCAGCAGCCTAGGCCTGTACAATGAGCAGTTCTTC. It specifies CASSLGLYNEQFF.